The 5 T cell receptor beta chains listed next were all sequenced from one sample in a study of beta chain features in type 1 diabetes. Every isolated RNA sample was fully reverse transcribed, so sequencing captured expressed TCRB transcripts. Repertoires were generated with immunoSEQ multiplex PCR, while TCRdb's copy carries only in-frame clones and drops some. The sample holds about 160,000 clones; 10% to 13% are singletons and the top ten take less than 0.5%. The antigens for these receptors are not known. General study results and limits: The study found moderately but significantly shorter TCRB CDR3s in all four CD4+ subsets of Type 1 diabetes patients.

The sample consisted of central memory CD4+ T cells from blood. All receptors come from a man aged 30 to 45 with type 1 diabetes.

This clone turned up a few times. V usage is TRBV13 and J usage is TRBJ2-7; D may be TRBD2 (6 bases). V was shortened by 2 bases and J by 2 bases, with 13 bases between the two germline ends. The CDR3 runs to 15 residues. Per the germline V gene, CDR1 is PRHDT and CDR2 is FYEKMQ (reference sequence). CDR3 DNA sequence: TGTGCCAGCAGCTTAAGGGAGGCCCCTGCCTACGAGCAGTACTTC. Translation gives CASSLREAPAYEQYF.

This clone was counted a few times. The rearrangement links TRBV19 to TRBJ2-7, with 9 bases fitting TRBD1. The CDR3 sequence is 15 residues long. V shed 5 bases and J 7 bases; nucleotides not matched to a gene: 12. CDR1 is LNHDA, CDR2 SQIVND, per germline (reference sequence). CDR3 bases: TGTGCCAGTAGTCCATCGGGACAGGGCAAGAGGGAGCAGTACTTC. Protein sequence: CASSPSGQGKREQYF.

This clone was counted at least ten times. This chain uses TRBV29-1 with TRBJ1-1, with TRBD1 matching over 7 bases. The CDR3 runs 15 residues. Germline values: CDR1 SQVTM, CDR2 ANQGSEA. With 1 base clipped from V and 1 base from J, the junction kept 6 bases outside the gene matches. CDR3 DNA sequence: TGCAGCGTTGAAGGGGCAGGGGGTGCGAACACTGAAGCTTTCTTT. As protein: CSVEGAGGANTEAFF.

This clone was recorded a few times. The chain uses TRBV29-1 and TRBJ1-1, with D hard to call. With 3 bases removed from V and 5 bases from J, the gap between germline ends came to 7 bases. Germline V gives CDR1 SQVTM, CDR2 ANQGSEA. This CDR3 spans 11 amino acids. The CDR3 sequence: CSVESPTEAFF. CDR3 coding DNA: TGCAGCGTTGAGAGTCCAACTGAAGCTTTCTTT.

In DNA form, the CDR3 reads TGTGCCAGCAGTCCCTTAGGACTAGCCCCAGATACGCAGTATTTT. This gives the protein CASSPLGLAPDTQYF. V and J are TRBV27 and TRBJ2-3; the match to TRBD2 covers 8 bases. J gave up 4 bases and V 5 bases, and 8 bases lay outside the gene matches. CDR3 length: 15 residues. Germline V CDR1 and CDR2: MNHEY, SMNVEV (reference sequence).